The 20 T cell receptor beta chains in this list originate from one sample, sequenced in a study of shared clonotypes between healthy human individuals. Here immunoSEQ multiplex PCR was the method, and the copy in TCRdb shows in-frame clones only, minus some. The sample shows about 1,800,000 clones, about 95% of them seen only once. Terminally differentiated effector memory CD45RA+ cells were left out of the naive CD8 fraction, which was CD45RO-negative and positively selected for CCR7. The material sequenced was naive CD8+ T cells sorted from blood. All receptors derive from a man younger than 35 in good health.

This sequence joins TRBV5-6 and TRBJ2-5; D tentatively reads TRBD1 or TRBD2 (5 bases each). The germline V and J ends were trimmed by 2 bases and 2 bases, with 13 bases remaining between them. CDR3 length equals 15 residues. Germline assignment: CDR1 SGHDT and CDR2 YYEEEE. The CDR3 nucleotides read TGTGCCAGCAGCTTCGGGGCAGGGAGACAAGAGACCCAGTACTTC. Translated: CASSFGAGRQETQYF.

With respect to this clone: Other nucleotide sequences from this sample produce the same CDR3. The rearrangement links TRBV9 to TRBJ2-3; TRBD2 matches 7 bases. The CDR3 totals 15 residues. V was clipped by 2 bases and J by 2 bases; unmatched bases: 5. CDR1 SGDLS and CDR2 YYNGEE come from the germline V gene. The chain's CDR3 is CASSVGLAATDTQYF. CDR3 sequence (DNA): TGTGCCAGCAGCGTGGGGCTAGCGGCCACAGATACGCAGTATTTT.

For this clone: This CDR3 is also generated by other DNA sequences in the sample. V is TRBV30 and J is TRBJ2-7, with 9 bases that match TRBD1. The germline CDR1 and CDR2 sequences are GTSNPN and SVGIG (reference sequence). Germline trimming cut 3 bases from V and 4 bases from J; bases unmatched to any gene: 4. CDR3 size: 13 residues. CDR3: CAWRGTGTYEQYF. The CDR3 DNA reads TGTGCCTGGAGGGGGACAGGGACTTACGAGCAGTACTTC.

The V gene is TRBV12-2, the J gene TRBJ1-5; the table's D call of TRBD1 was not tested on the DNA. TRBV12-2 is termed a pseudogene. The CDR3 runs 20 residues. The CDR3 sequence: CASRLVGLNPGTGGNQPQHF. CDR3 nucleotide sequence: TGTGCAAGTCGCTTAGTTGGGCTGAACCCCGGGACAGGGGGTAATCAGCCCCAGCATTTT.

This chain uses TRBV2 with TRBJ2-1; the match to TRBD1 covers 7 bases. The V gene's germline CDR1 is SNHLY and CDR2 FYNNEI. V shed 10 bases, J shed 5 bases, and the junction held 14 bases outside the gene matches. The CDR3 runs 15 residues. The CDR3 region is CANPHVDRINNEQFF. For the CDR3, the DNA is TGTGCCAACCCTCACGTGGACAGGATTAACAATGAGCAGTTCTTC.

The V call is TRBV7-8, the J call TRBJ2-7; 11 nucleotides agree with TRBD2. Germline CDR1 is SGHVS and CDR2 is FQNEAQ. The junction had 5 bases not matched to a gene; V was cut back by 4 bases and J by 3 bases. There are 15 residues in the CDR3. The CDR3 nucleotides read TGTGCCAGCAGCTCGACTAGCGGGAACTACTACGAGCAGTACTTC. This encodes CASSSTSGNYYEQYF.

The V gene is TRBV4-3, the J gene TRBJ2-7, with D perhaps given as TRBD1 or TRBD2 (5 bases each). Trimming stripped 4 bases from V and 5 bases from J, with 12 bases between. From germline, CDR1 is LGHNA and CDR2 YSLEER. The CDR3 extends over 13 amino acids. CDR3 in amino acids: CASSPGTANEQYF. The CDR3 DNA reads TGCGCCAGCAGCCCGGGGACGGCGAACGAGCAGTACTTC.

The chain has TRBV19 and TRBJ2-5; D gene unclear. CDR3 length: 13 residues. The ends were cut back, 3 bases at V and 3 bases at J, with 8 bases in the middle. Germline CDR1 and CDR2: LNHDA and SQIVND (reference sequence). CDR3 sequence: CASSMDMEETQYF. DNA for the CDR3: TGTGCCAGTAGTATGGATATGGAAGAGACCCAGTACTTC. The complete variable domain, with remaining parts taken from reference TRBV19 and TRBJ2-5, reads DGGITQSPKYLFRKEGQNVTLSCEQNLNHDAMYWYRQDPGQGLRLIYYSQIVNDFQKGDIAEGYSVSREKKESFPLTVTSAQKNPTAFYLCASSMDMEETQYFGPGTRLLVL.

A note on this clone: This sample also contains other DNA sequences that code for the same CDR3. This chain connects TRBV11-2 to TRBJ2-7; weak D call: TRBD1 (5 bases). Per the germline V gene, CDR1 is SGHAT and CDR2 is FQNNGV. The CDR3 contains 13 residues. The V end lost 1 base, the J end lost 4 bases, and 8 bases lay between the germline ends. CDR3 sequence: CASSLGAGYEQYF. The DNA of the CDR3 is TGTGCCAGCAGCTTAGGCGCAGGGTACGAGCAGTACTTC.

The chain employs TRBV7-9 and TRBJ2-7, with 12 bases matching TRBD2. V shed 5 bases and J 7 bases; nucleotides not matched to a gene: 12. There are 16 residues in the CDR3. The germline CDR1 and CDR2 sequences are SEHNR and FQNEAQ (reference sequence). The CDR3 bases are TGTGCCAGCAGCCTAACGACTAGCGGGAGTCGATGGGAGCAGTACTTC. It yields the protein CASSLTTSGSRWEQYF.

J is TRBJ1-4 and V is TRBV27, with TRBD1 as a possible D gene (5 bases). CDR1 and CDR2 from the germline V gene are MNHEY and SMNVEV (reference sequence). CDR3 size: 15 residues. V was trimmed by 4 bases and J by 8 bases, leaving 17 bases between them. The CDR3: CASSSGLGVGEKLFF. The CDR3 coding sequence is TGTGCCAGCAGTTCCGGATTGGGGGTCGGGGAAAAACTGTTTTTT.

The J gene is TRBJ2-5, the V gene TRBV6-6; no firm D call. V gave up 2 bases and J gave up 4 bases, with 8 bases separating them. Germline lookup yields CDR1 MNHNY and CDR2 SVGAGI (reference sequence). The CDR3 runs 13 residues. The chain's CDR3 is CASSYPTVETQYF. For the CDR3, the DNA is TGTGCCAGCAGTTACCCCACTGTAGAGACCCAGTACTTC.

This sequence joins TRBV4-1 and TRBJ2-1; TRBD1 agrees at 9 bases. Germline loops: CDR1 MGHRA, CDR2 YSYEKL. CDR3 length equals 15 residues. The V gene end was trimmed by 4 bases and the J gene end by 4 bases; junction bases not matched to a gene: 5. The chain's CDR3 is CASSPRQGVYNEQFF. The CDR3 DNA reads as TGCGCCAGCAGCCCGCGACAGGGGGTTTACAATGAGCAGTTCTTC.

This clone was found once. The chain couples TRBV9 to TRBJ2-2, with D possibly being TRBD2 (5 bases). The germline V and J ends were trimmed by 1 base and 3 bases, with 13 bases remaining between them. CDR1 SGDLS and CDR2 YYNGEE come from the germline V gene. This CDR3 is 16 amino acids long. The CDR3 sequence: CASSVNRLRDTGELFF. As DNA, the CDR3 is TGTGCCAGCAGCGTAAATCGACTAAGGGACACCGGGGAGCTGTTTTTT.

Only one count was recorded for this clone. The V call is TRBV4-1, the J call TRBJ2-1; D is ambiguous. In germline, CDR1 is MGHRA, CDR2 YSYEKL. The V end was cut by 4 bases, the J end by 4 bases, with 11 bases between. The CDR3 loop spans 14 amino acids. The CDR3, as DNA: TGCGCCAGCAGCCCCCGCGAGGCTTACAATGAGCAGTTCTTC. This encodes CASSPREAYNEQFF.

The rearrangement links TRBV4-3 to TRBJ2-7; D may be TRBD2 (6 bases). The V gene lost 1 base and the J gene lost 1 base, with 14 bases spanning the gap. Germline V gives CDR1 LGHNA, CDR2 YSLEER. This CDR3 has 16 residues. The CDR3 here is CASSQVWLAPSYEQYF. The CDR3 DNA follows: TGCGCCAGCAGCCAAGTTTGGCTAGCGCCTTCCTACGAGCAGTACTTC.

The chain uses TRBV9 and TRBJ1-2, with TRBD1 matching over 10 bases. The CDR3 contains 14 residues. The V and J ends lost 4 bases and 5 bases, in that order; junction bases with no gene match: 5. Germline V gene lookup returns CDR1 SGDLS and CDR2 YYNGEE. CDR3 residues: CASSSRDRGYGYTF. The CDR3 nucleotides are TGTGCCAGCAGCTCCCGGGACAGGGGATATGGCTACACCTTC.

This chain joins TRBV5-8 and TRBJ2-5; D is perhaps TRBD2 (7 bases). Trimming left V 0 bases short and J 4 bases short, with 10 bases between. There are 14 residues in the CDR3. CDR1 is SGHTS, CDR2 YDEGEE, per germline. The CDR3 is CASSLGRGRETQYF. In nucleotides, the CDR3 is TGTGCCAGCAGCTTGGGGCGGGGGCGAGAGACCCAGTACTTC.

The chain is built from TRBV28 and TRBJ1-1; the D gene is possibly TRBD1 (6 bases). The germline V and J ends were trimmed by 0 bases and 0 bases, with 11 bases remaining between them. Germline loops: CDR1 MDHEN, CDR2 SYDVKM. This CDR3 region has 16 residues. Here the CDR3 reads CASSLWETGLNTEAFF. The CDR3 bases are TGTGCCAGCAGTTTATGGGAAACAGGGCTGAACACTGAAGCTTTCTTT. Full variable domain (missing parts from reference TRBV28 and TRBJ1-1): DVKVTQSSRYLVKRTGEKVFLECVQDMDHENMFWYRQDPGLGLRLIYFSYDVKMKEKGDIPEGYSVSREKKERFSLILESASTNQTSMYLCASSLWETGLNTEAFFGQGTRLTVV.

The chain recombines TRBV4-1 with TRBJ2-7; 8 nucleotides agree with TRBD2. The CDR3 extends over 14 amino acids. Trimming removed 5 bases from V and 3 bases from J; junction bases left unmatched: 6. The germline CDR1 and CDR2 sequences are MGHRA and YSYEKL. The DNA of the CDR3 is TGCGCCAGCAGCGCGCTAGCGGGCCTCTACGAGCAGTACTTC. As protein: CASSALAGLYEQYF.